This TCR beta chain was captured in a study of identical twins. A remark on this clonotype: Its antigen remains unidentified.

Study outcomes and limitations: Beta clonotypes that were abundant in cord blood contained fewer insertions, a pattern absent from memory repertoires.

TCRdb recomputed calls from the 5' RACE reads with MiXCR, one row per CDR3 protein. The sample has around 240,000 distinct CDR3 sequences, roughly a tenth seen once; the top ten hold 9% to 10%. Germline-derived CDR1 and CDR2 are SGHNT and YYREEE (reference sequence). V shed 2 bases and J 4 bases; nucleotides not matched to a gene: 7. The CDR3 has 15 residues. This sequence joins TRBV5-4 and TRBJ2-5, with TRBD1 identical over 8 bases. The sequence was obtained from a man aged 45-60 years in good health. The sequencing input was memory T cells sorted from blood. CDR3 sequence: CASSFRTGIGETQYF. CDR3 coding DNA: TGTGCCAGCAGCTTCCGGACAGGGATAGGAGAGACCCAGTACTTC.